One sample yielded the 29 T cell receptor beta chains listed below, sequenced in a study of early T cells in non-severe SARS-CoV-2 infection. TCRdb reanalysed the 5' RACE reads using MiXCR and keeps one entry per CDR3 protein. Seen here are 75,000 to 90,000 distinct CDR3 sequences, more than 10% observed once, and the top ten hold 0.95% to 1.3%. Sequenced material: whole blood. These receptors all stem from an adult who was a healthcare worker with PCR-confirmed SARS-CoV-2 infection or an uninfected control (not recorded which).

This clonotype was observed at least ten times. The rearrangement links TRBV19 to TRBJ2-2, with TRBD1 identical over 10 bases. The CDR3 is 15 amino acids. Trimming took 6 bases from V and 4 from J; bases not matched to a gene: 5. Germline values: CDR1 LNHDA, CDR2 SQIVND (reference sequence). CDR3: CASRRQGAFTGELFF. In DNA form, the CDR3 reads TGTGCCAGTAGGAGACAGGGGGCGTTCACCGGGGAGCTGTTTTTT.

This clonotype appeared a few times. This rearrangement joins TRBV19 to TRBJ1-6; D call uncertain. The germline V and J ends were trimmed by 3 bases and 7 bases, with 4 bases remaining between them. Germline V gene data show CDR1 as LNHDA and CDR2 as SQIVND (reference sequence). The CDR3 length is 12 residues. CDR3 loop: CASSIGNSPLHF. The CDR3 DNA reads TGTGCCAGTAGTATCGGGAATTCACCCCTCCACTTT. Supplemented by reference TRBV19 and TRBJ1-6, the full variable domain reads DGGITQSPKYLFRKEGQNVTLSCEQNLNHDAMYWYRQDPGQGLRLIYYSQIVNDFQKGDIAEGYSVSREKKESFPLTVTSAQKNPTAFYLCASSIGNSPLHFGNGTRLTVT.

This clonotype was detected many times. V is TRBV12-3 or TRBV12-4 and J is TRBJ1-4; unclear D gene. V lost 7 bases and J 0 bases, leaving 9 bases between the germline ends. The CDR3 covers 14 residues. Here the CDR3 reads CASNAPATNEKLFF. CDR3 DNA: TGTGCCAGCAACGCCCCTGCAACTAATGAAAAACTGTTTTTT.

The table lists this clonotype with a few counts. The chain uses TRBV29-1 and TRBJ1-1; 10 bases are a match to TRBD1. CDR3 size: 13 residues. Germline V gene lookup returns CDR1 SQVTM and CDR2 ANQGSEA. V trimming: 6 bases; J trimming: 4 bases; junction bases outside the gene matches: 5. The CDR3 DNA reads TGCAGCGTGGCAGGACAGGGGGTCACTGAAGCTTTCTTT. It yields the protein CSVAGQGVTEAFF.

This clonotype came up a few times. For the CDR3, the DNA is TGTGCCAGCAGCTTACTAATAGCTCCGGGACAAAACTATGGCTACACCTTC. It translates to CASSLLIAPGQNYGYTF. The gene calls are TRBV7-9 and TRBJ1-2; D possibly corresponds to TRBD1 (6 bases). Trimming shortened V by 2 bases and J by 2 bases, and 18 bases separated the two germline ends. Per the germline V gene, CDR1 is SEHNR and CDR2 is FQNEAQ (reference sequence). CDR3 length: 17 amino acids. The full variable domain, with the rest looked up from reference TRBV7-9 and TRBJ1-2, is DTGVSQNPRHKITKRGQNVTFRCDPISEHNRLYWYRQTLGQGPEFLTYFQNEAQLEKSRLLSDRFSAERPKGSFSTLEIQRTEQGDSAMYLCASSLLIAPGQNYGYTFGSGTRLTVV.

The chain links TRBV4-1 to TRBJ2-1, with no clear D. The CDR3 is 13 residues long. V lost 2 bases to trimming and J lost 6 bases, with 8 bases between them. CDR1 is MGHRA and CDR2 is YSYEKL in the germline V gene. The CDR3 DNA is TGCGCCAGCAGCCAACTACCCGGCAATGAGCAGTTCTTC. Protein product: CASSQLPGNEQFF.

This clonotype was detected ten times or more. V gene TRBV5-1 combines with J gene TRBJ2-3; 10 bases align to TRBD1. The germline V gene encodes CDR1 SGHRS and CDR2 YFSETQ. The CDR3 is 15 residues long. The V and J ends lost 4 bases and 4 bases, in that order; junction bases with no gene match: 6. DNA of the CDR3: TGCGCCAGCAGCCCGGGACAGGGGTGGGCAGATACGCAGTATTTT. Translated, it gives CASSPGQGWADTQYF.

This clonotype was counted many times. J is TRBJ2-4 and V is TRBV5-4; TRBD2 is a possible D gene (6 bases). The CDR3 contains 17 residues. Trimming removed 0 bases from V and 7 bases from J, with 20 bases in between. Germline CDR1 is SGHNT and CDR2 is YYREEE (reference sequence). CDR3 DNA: TGTGCCAGCAGCTTGGCTGAAGGGGACGGGAGAAATAACATTCAGTACTTC. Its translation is CASSLAEGDGRNNIQYF.

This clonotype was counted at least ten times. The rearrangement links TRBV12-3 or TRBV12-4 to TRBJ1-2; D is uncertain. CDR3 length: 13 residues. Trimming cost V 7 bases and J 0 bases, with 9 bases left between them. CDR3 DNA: TGTGCCAGCATTATGCCCCCTAACTATGGCTACACCTTC. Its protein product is CASIMPPNYGYTF.

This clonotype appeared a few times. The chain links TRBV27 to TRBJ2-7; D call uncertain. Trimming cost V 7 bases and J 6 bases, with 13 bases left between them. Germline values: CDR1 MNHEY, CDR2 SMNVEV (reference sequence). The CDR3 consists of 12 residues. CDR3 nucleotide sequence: TGTGCCAGCACAGCCCTTCGAGGCGAGCAGTACTTC. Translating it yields CASTALRGEQYF.

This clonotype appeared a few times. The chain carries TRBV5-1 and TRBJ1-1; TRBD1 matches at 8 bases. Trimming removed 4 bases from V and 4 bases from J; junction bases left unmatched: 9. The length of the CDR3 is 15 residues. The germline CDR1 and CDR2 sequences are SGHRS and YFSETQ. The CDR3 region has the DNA TGCGCCAGCAGCCCCGGTGAGGGACAGGCCACTGAAGCTTTCTTT. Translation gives CASSPGEGQATEAFF.

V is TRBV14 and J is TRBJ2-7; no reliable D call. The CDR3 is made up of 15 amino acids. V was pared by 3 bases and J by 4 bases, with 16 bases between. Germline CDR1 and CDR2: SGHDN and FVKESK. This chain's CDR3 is CASSHRSVPPYEQYF. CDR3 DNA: TGTGCCAGCAGCCATCGGTCTGTTCCTCCTTACGAGCAGTACTTC.

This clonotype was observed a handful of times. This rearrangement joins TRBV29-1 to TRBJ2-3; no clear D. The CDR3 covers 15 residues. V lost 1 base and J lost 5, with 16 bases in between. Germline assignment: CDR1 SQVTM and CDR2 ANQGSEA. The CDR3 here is CSVEGTLVWGDTQYF. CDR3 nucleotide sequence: TGCAGCGTTGAAGGGACGCTCGTCTGGGGAGATACGCAGTATTTT.

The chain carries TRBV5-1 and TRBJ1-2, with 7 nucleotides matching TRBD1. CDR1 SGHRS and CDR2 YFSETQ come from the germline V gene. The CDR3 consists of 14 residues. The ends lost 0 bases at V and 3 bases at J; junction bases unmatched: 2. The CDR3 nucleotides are TGCGCCAGCAGCTTGGACGGGACAGACTATGGCTACACCTTC. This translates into CASSLDGTDYGYTF.

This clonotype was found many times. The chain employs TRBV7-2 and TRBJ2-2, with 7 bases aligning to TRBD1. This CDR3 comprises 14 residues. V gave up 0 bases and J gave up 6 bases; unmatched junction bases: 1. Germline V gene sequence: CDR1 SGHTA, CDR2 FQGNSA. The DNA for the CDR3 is TGTGCCAGCAGCTTAGCGACAGGGTCCGGGGAGCTGTTTTTT. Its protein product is CASSLATGSGELFF.

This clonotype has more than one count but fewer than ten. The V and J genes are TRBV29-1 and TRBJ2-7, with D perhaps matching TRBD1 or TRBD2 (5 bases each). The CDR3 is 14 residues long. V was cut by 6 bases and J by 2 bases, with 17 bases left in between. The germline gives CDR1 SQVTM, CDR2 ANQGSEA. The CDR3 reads CSVRGTSTTYEQYF. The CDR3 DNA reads TGCAGCGTCCGTGGGACCTCTACCACCTACGAGCAGTACTTC.

The chain's CDR3 is CASSLASGDTQYF. The CDR3 DNA is TGTGCCAGCAGCTTAGCTAGCGGAGATACGCAGTATTTT. The genes are TRBV11-2 and TRBJ2-3; 7 nucleotides match TRBD2. After removal of 1 base from V and 5 bases from J, the junction contained 0 bases not matched to a gene. This CDR3 contains 13 residues. Germline V gene data show CDR1 as SGHAT and CDR2 as FQNNGV.

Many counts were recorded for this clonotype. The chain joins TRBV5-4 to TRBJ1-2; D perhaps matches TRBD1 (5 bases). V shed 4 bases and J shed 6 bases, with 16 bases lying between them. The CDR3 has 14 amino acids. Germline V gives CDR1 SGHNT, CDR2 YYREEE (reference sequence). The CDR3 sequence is CASSPPRGMDGYTF. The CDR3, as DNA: TGTGCCAGCAGCCCCCCCCGGGGCATGGATGGCTACACCTTC.

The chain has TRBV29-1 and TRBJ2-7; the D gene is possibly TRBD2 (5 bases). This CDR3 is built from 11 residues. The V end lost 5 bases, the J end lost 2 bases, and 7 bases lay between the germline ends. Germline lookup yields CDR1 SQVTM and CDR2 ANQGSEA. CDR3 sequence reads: CSVRGAYEQYF. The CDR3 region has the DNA TGCAGCGTTCGGGGAGCCTACGAGCAGTACTTC.

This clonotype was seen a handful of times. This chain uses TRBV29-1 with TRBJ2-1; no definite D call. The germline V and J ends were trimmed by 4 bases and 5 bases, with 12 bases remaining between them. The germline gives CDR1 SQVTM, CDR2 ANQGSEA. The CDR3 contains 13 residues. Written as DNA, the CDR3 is TGCAGCGTTGCGGAGACCCGAGACAATGAGCAGTTCTTC. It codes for CSVAETRDNEQFF.

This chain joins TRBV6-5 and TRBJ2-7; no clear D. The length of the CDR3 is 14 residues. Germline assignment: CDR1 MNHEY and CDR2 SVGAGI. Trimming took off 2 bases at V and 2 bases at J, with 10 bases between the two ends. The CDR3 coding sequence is TGTGCCAGCAGTTACGATCGGTGGGCCTACGAGCAGTACTTC. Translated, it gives CASSYDRWAYEQYF.

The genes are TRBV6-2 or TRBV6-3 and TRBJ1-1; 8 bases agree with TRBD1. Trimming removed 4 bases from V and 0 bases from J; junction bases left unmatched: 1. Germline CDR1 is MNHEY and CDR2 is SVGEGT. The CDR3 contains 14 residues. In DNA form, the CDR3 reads TGTGCCAGCAGTTGGACAGGGCTGAACACTGAAGCTTTCTTT. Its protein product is CASSWTGLNTEAFF.

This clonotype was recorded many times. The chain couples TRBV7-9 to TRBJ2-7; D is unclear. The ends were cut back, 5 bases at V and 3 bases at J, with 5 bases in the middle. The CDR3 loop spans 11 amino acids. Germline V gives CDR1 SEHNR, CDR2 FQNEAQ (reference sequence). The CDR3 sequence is CASSTFYEQYF. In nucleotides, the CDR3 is TGTGCCAGCAGCACCTTCTACGAGCAGTACTTC.

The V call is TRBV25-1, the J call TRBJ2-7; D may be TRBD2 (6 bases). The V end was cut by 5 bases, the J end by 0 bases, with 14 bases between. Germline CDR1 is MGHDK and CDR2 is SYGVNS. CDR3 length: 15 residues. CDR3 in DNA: TGTGCCAGCAGTTCTACCGGGACTGCCTCCTACGAGCAGTACTTC. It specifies CASSSTGTASYEQYF.

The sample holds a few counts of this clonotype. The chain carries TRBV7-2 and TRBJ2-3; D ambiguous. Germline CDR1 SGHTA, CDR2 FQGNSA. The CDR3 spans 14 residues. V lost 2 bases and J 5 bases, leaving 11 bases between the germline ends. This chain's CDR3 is CASSLISVQDTQYF. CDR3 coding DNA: TGTGCCAGCAGCTTAATCAGCGTTCAAGATACGCAGTATTTT.

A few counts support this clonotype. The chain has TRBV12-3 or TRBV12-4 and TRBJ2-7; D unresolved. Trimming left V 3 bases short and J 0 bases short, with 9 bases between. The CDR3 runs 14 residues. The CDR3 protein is CASSFSRGSYEQYF. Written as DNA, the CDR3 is TGTGCCAGCAGTTTTTCCCGTGGCTCCTACGAGCAGTACTTC.

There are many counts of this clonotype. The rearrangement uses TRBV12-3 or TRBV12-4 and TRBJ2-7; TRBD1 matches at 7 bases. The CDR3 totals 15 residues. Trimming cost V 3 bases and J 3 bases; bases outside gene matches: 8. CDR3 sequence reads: CASSFYSGGSYEQYF. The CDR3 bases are TGTGCCAGCAGTTTTTATTCAGGGGGTAGCTACGAGCAGTACTTC.

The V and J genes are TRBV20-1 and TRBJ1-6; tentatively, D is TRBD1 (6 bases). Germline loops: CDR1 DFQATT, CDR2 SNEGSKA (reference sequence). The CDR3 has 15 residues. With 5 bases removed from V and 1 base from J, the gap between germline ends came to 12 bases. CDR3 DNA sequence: TGCAGTGCTGGGGGCATGTTATCCTATAATTCACCCCTCCACTTT. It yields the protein CSAGGMLSYNSPLHF.

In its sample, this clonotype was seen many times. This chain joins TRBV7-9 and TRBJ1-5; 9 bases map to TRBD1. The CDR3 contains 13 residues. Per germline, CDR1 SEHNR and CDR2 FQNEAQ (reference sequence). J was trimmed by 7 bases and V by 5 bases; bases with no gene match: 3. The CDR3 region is CASSTGGVQPQHF. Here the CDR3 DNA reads TGTGCCAGCAGCACAGGGGGCGTACAGCCCCAGCATTTT.